Listed below are T cell receptor beta chains from one sample, sequenced in a study of neurological immune-mediated disorders. TCRdb re-derived calls from the 5' RACE reads in MiXCR, one entry per CDR3 protein. Of 54,000 or so distinct CDR3 sequences listed, about 4.1% are singletons. Sequenced: PBMCs. These receptors originate from a man between 60 and 75 years old with multiple sclerosis. The CDR3 runs from the conserved cysteine through the conserved F or W. D genes are given only for firm matches. A row's size may be missing; if present it is once, few, many or a size class.

14,TRBV9,-,TRBJ1-6,many,TGTGCCAGCAGCCCCCAGGAATATAATTCACCCCTCCACTTT,CASSPQEYNSPLHF
11,TRBV11-2,-,TRBJ2-7,few,TGTGCCAGCAGCTTGTTCGGAGGGCAGTACTTC,CASSLFGGQYF
15,TRBV20-1,-,TRBJ2-4,many,TGCAGTGCCCTAGACTACCCCACCCCGGGGGACATTCAGTACTTC,CSALDYPTPGDIQYF
12,TRBV20-1,-,TRBJ2-5,many,TGCAGTGCCCGACCGACCCAAGAGACCCAGTACTTC,CSARPTQETQYF
15,TRBV18,-,TRBJ1-5,many,TGTGCCAGCTCACCAGGAGAAGGGAGCAATCAGCCCCAGCATTTT,CASSPGEGSNQPQHF
17,TRBV6-2/TRBV6-3,-,TRBJ2-1,many,TGTGCCAGCAGTTACCTGGGCGGCAAGAGCTCCTACAATGAGCAGTTCTTC,CASSYLGGKSSYNEQFF
16,TRBV20-1,-,TRBJ2-3,many,TGCAGTGCTACCGAACGACTAGAGAAATTCACAGATACGCAGTATTTT,CSATERLEKFTDTQYF
17,TRBV5-1,TRBD2,TRBJ2-3,many,TGCGCCAGCAGCGGCGGCCTAGTTGGCAGCGGGGCAGATACGCAGTATTTT,CASSGGLVGSGADTQYF
15,TRBV6-6,-,TRBJ2-2,many,TGTGCCATCCGGCGGGATCTACCCAACACCGGGGAGCTGTTTTTT,CAIRRDLPNTGELFF
18,TRBV15,-,TRBJ2-2,many,TGTGCCACCAGCAGAGAACCGATCCTAGCGACTAACACCGGGGAGCTGTTTTTT,CATSREPILATNTGELFF
13,TRBV20-1,-,TRBJ1-5,many,TGCAGTGCTAGTGGGGGGCACAATCAGCCCCAGCATTTT,CSASGGHNQPQHF
12,TRBV6-6,-,TRBJ1-1,few,TGTGCCAGCAAAGTGATGAACACTGAAGCTTTCTTT,CASKVMNTEAFF
17,TRBV2,TRBD2,TRBJ2-1,many,TGTGCCAGCAGTGATGCAGGTGAGACTAGCGAAACCAATGAGCAGTTCTTC,CASSDAGETSETNEQFF
15,TRBV28,-,TRBJ2-6,many,TGTGCCAGCAACACTGCAGGGTCCGGGGCCAACGTCCTGACTTTC,CASNTAGSGANVLTF
15,TRBV5-1,-,TRBJ1-1,many,TGCGCCAGCGGTTCTAGAGGGACTCGTAACACTGAAGCTTTCTTT,CASGSRGTRNTEAFF
16,TRBV5-1,TRBD2,TRBJ2-5,many,TGCGCCAGCAGCTTGGGGTCAGCGGGACTGAAAGAGACCCAGTACTTC,CASSLGSAGLKETQYF
14,TRBV15,-,TRBJ1-1,medium-sized,TGTGCCACCAGCAGGACCCTAACGGACACTGAAGCTTTCTTT,CATSRTLTDTEAFF
14,TRBV5-1,-,TRBJ2-1,many,TGCGCCAGCAGCTTGAACGGACCCGAGGATGAGCAGTTCTTC,CASSLNGPEDEQFF
17,TRBV7-2,TRBD1,TRBJ1-2,many,TGTGCCAGCAGCAGGTATTTCCCGGGACAGGGATCCGATGGCTACACCTTC,CASSRYFPGQGSDGYTF
14,TRBV20-1,TRBD2,TRBJ2-7,-,TGCAGTGCCATCGGACTAGCGGGGTCCTACGAGCAGTACTTC,CSAIGLAGSYEQYF
13,TRBV6-5,TRBD1,TRBJ1-1,many,TGTGCCAGCAGTTACCGACAGGGCGGTGAAGCTTTCTTT,CASSYRQGGEAFF
15,TRBV20-1,TRBD1,TRBJ2-1,many,TGCAGTGCTAGACTTCAGGGGGCTTCCTACAATGAGCAGTTCTTC,CSARLQGASYNEQFF
15,TRBV4-1,-,TRBJ2-5,many,TGCGCCAGCAGCCAAGGGAATGGGAACCAAGAGACCCAGTACTTC,CASSQGNGNQETQYF
13,TRBV5-1,-,TRBJ2-2,few,TGCGCCAGCAGGGGACGAAACACCGGGGAGCTGTTTTTT,CASRGRNTGELFF
14,TRBV24-1,-,TRBJ1-5,few,TGTGCCACCAGTGAAACAGGGCCTGGTAAGACCCAGAATTTT,CATSETGPGKTQNF
17,TRBV11-2,-,TRBJ1-1,many,TGTGCCAGCAGCTTTCCGCTGGGGGGTGGCCAGGGCACTGAAGCTTTCTTT,CASSFPLGGGQGTEAFF
15,TRBV7-6,-,TRBJ1-1,-,TGTGCCAGCAGCTTAGCTGGGCAGGGGATCACTGAAGCTTTCTTT,CASSLAGQGITEAFF
15,TRBV7-9,TRBD1,TRBJ2-2,many,TGTGCCAGCAGCTTTTACAGGGGAAAGACCGGGGAGCTGTTTTTT,CASSFYRGKTGELFF
14,TRBV11-2,-,TRBJ1-6,many,TGTGCCAGCAGCTTAGCCCCGTATAATTCACCCCTCCACTTT,CASSLAPYNSPLHF
14,TRBV10-3,-,TRBJ2-7,many,TGTGCCATCAGTCTTTCCGGGCCTACCCCCGAGCAGTACTTC,CAISLSGPTPEQYF
15,TRBV12-3/TRBV12-4,TRBD1,TRBJ1-4,many,TGTGCCAGCAGTCTCCAGGGGACAGTTAATGAAAAACTGTTTTTT,CASSLQGTVNEKLFF
13,TRBV20-1,-,TRBJ1-5,many,TGCAGTGCTCCAGGGACGGGTCGGGGGCCCCAGCATTTT,CSAPGTGRGPQHF
17,TRBV24-1,-,TRBJ2-1,many,TGTGCCACCAGTGGCTTCTCTGAGGGAGGCTCCTACAATGAGCAGTTCTTC,CATSGFSEGGSYNEQFF
15,TRBV5-1,TRBD1,TRBJ2-3,many,TGCGCCAGCAGCCTGACAGGGGCCAACACAGATACGCAGTATTTT,CASSLTGANTDTQYF
13,TRBV5-1,TRBD1,TRBJ1-1,few,TGCGCCAGCAGTGGGACAGGGCGGACTGAAGCTTTCTTT,CASSGTGRTEAFF
14,TRBV18,-,TRBJ1-1,-,TGTGCCAGCTCACCGTTCGGGCTGAACACTGAAGCTTTCTTT,CASSPFGLNTEAFF
12,TRBV20-1,-,TRBJ1-2,many,TGCAGTGCTAGTTTGTCGGATTATGGCTACACCTTC,CSASLSDYGYTF
16,TRBV4-1,-,TRBJ2-2,few,TGCGCCAGCAGCCAAGTTGAGGATCCGGCCACCGGGGAGCTGTTTTTT,CASSQVEDPATGELFF
13,TRBV5-1,-,TRBJ2-5,many,TGCGCCAGCAGCCCCCGACAGAAAGAGACCCAGTACTTC,CASSPRQKETQYF
18,TRBV5-1,TRBD2,TRBJ2-7,many,TGCGCCAGCAGCCTAGGGACTAGCGGGAGTGTTCCATCCTACGAGCAGTACTTC,CASSLGTSGSVPSYEQYF